One and the same sample provided the 8 T cell receptor beta chains below, sequenced in a study of T cell changes during pregnancy in multiple sclerosis. Assay used: immunoSEQ multiplex PCR; TCRdb lists only in-frame clones, some missing. The data hold roughly 20,000 clones, with approximately 87% observed a single time. The sample was CD8+ T cells from peripheral blood mononuclear cells, taken in the third trimester of pregnancy. These receptors all come from a female donor in good health, enrolled as a control in a pregnancy study.

The rearrangement uses TRBV7-3 and TRBJ2-1, with D uncertain. This CDR3 is built from 12 residues. V was cut by 3 bases and J by 9 bases, with 9 bases left in between. Germline values: CDR1 SGHTA, CDR2 FQGTGA. CDR3 protein: CASSFPTGEQFF. The CDR3 bases are TGTGCCAGCAGCTTCCCAACTGGTGAGCAGTTCTTC.

This clone was seen only once. The CDR3 DNA reads as TGTGCCAGCAGCTTGAACCCGGACAGGGGGCTGCAGCAGTACTTC. Its protein is CASSLNPDRGLQQYF. V is TRBV13 and J is TRBJ2-7; TRBD1 matches 11 bases. The CDR3 loop spans 15 amino acids. Germline assignment: CDR1 PRHDT and CDR2 FYEKMQ (reference sequence). V was pared by 3 bases and J by 8 bases, with 9 bases of the junction left unmatched.

The V gene is TRBV28, the J gene TRBJ2-5, with 8 nucleotides matching TRBD1. With V trimmed by 3 bases and J by 4 bases, 7 bases remained unmatched. Germline CDR1 is MDHEN and CDR2 is SYDVKM. The CDR3 consists of 15 residues. CDR3 in DNA: TGTGCCAGCAGTTTCCCTCTCCAGGGGGCAGAGACCCAGTACTTC. Protein sequence: CASSFPLQGAETQYF.

This chain connects TRBV6-6 to TRBJ1-5; 11 bases are shared with TRBD1. Germline V CDR1 and CDR2: MNHNY, SVGAGI (reference sequence). The CDR3 has 15 residues. The trim removed 4 bases at V and 7 bases at J, leaving 6 bases unmatched. Here the CDR3 reads CASSWDRGSGQPQHF. The CDR3 DNA reads as TGTGCCAGCAGTTGGGACAGGGGGTCGGGGCAGCCCCAGCATTTT.

The chain couples TRBV11-1 to TRBJ1-1; D unresolved. V lost 6 bases and J lost 11, with 16 bases in between. The CDR3 spans 12 residues. Germline V gene lookup returns CDR1 SGHAT and CDR2 FQDESV (reference sequence). The CDR3 spells CASSLRATEAFF. CDR3 DNA sequence: TGTGCCAGCAGTCTGAGGGCCACAGAGGCTTTCTTT.

The rearrangement uses TRBV6-4 and TRBJ1-5; D is uncertain. V was clipped by 2 bases and J by 7 bases, with 12 bases between them. Per the germline V gene, CDR1 is MRHNA and CDR2 is SNTAGT. This CDR3 is 14 amino acids long. DNA of the CDR3: TGTGCCAGCAGTGACGGAGGAGGAGAGCAGCCCCAGCATTTT. It yields the protein CASSDGGGEQPQHF.

J is TRBJ2-1 and V is TRBV28; 10 nucleotides agree with TRBD1. Germline lookup yields CDR1 MDHEN and CDR2 SYDVKM. V shed 6 bases and J 8 bases; nucleotides not matched to a gene: 7. The CDR3 loop spans 14 amino acids. CDR3 bases: TGTGCCAGCAGCCTTACCGGACAGGGGGATGAGCAGTTCTTC. This encodes CASSLTGQGDEQFF.

The rearrangement links TRBV19 to TRBJ2-1, with a possible D match to TRBD2 (5 bases). The CDR3 is 13 amino acids. Germline V CDR1 and CDR2: LNHDA, SQIVND (reference sequence). The germline V and J ends were trimmed by 5 bases and 9 bases, with 14 bases remaining between them. In DNA form, the CDR3 reads TGTGCCAGTAGTTGGGCCCCTGGGAGTGAGCAGTTCTTC. It encodes CASSWAPGSEQFF.